These T cell receptor beta chains were read from a single sample in a study of cytomegalovirus exposure and HLA in healthy donors. Assay used: immunoSEQ multiplex PCR; TCRdb lists only in-frame clones, some missing. The sample contains about 360,000 clones, about nine tenths of which appear only once. The sequenced material came from PBMCs. The receptors originated from a woman aged 18-29 years in good health and CMV-seronegative. Both conserved end residues are part of each CDR3. Each record gives: clone size, V gene, CDR3 length, J gene, CDR3 protein. Size is omitted from some rows. Given values are once, few, many or a class for expanded clones.

clone size: few
V gene: TRBV30
CDR3 length: 15
J gene: TRBJ2-3
CDR3 protein: CAWTGSHVRTDTQYF

clone size: -
V gene: TRBV28
CDR3 length: 14
J gene: TRBJ1-2
CDR3 protein: CASSLSAGGGGYTF

clone size: -
V gene: TRBV7-2
CDR3 length: 16
J gene: TRBJ2-2
CDR3 protein: CASSVRLAGGTGELFF

clone size: -
V gene: TRBV5-4
CDR3 length: 14
J gene: TRBJ2-1
CDR3 protein: CASSPRRLNDEQFF

clone size: -
V gene: TRBV5-6
CDR3 length: 15
J gene: TRBJ2-7
CDR3 protein: CASSLVGPKESEQYF

clone size: once
V gene: TRBV6-1
CDR3 length: 10
J gene: TRBJ2-1
CDR3 protein: CASEVEEQFF

clone size: few
V gene: TRBV6-1
CDR3 length: 14
J gene: TRBJ1-5
CDR3 protein: CASRDYLGNQPQHF

clone size: -
V gene: TRBV11-2
CDR3 length: 14
J gene: TRBJ2-1
CDR3 protein: CASSKKTSGEEQFF

clone size: -
V gene: TRBV5-6
CDR3 length: 17
J gene: TRBJ1-3
CDR3 protein: CASSLAGTGFGGNTIYF

clone size: -
V gene: TRBV4-2
CDR3 length: 15
J gene: TRBJ1-1
CDR3 protein: CASSPSGGGGTEAFF

clone size: once
V gene: TRBV9
CDR3 length: 15
J gene: TRBJ2-3
CDR3 protein: CASSAGQVRTDTQYF

clone size: -
V gene: TRBV11-2
CDR3 length: 15
J gene: TRBJ2-7
CDR3 protein: CASSSPQSGSYEQYF

clone size: -
V gene: TRBV13
CDR3 length: 15
J gene: TRBJ1-6
CDR3 protein: CASTFGGGYNSPLHF